This TCR beta chain was sequenced in a study of T cells in Graves' hyperthyroidism and ophthalmopathy. General study results and limits: Ophthalmopathy was predicted by the model a median of approximately six months ahead of onset. Separating ophthalmopathy from stable hyperthyroidism was achieved by a 13 V-J model.

Each patient was aged 18 to 65 and had newly diagnosed hyperthyroidism of under 2 months' duration. From RNA transcripts, TCR beta CDR3 regions were amplified. A set of HTBI primers served as the primers for a first-round RT-PCR of the TCR CDR3. TCRdb fed the multiplex PCR reads into MiXCR, producing one record per CDR3 protein. The sample lists roughly 380,000 distinct CDR3 sequences; under 20% were seen once. This clonotype appeared many times. Its antigen remains unknown. The V end was cut by 10 bases, the J end by 3 bases, with 13 bases between. In germline, CDR1 is MDHEN, CDR2 SYDVKM. The CDR3 spans 12 residues.

The sequence was obtained from a woman aged 18-29 years with Graves' hyperthyroidism. Sequenced material: blood. The chain couples TRBV28 to TRBJ2-7; TRBD1 might be the D (5 bases). The DNA of the CDR3 is TGTGCCACCAGACAGACCGACTACGAGCAGTACTTC. Its translation: CATRQTDYEQYF.